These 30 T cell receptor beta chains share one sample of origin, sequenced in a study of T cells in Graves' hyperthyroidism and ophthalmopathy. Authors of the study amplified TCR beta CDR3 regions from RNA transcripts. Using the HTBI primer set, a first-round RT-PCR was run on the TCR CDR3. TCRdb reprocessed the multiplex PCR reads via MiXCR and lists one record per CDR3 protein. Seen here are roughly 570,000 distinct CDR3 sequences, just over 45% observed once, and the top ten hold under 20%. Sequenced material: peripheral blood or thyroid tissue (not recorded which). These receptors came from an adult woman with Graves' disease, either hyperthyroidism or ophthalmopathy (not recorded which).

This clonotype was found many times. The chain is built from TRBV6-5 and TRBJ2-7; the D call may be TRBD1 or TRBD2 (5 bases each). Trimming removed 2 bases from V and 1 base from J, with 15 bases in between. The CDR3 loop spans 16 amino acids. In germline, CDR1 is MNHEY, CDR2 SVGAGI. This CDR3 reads CASSYDPGRPSYEQYF. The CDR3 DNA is TGTGCCAGCAGTTACGATCCGGGGCGACCTTCCTACGAGCAGTACTTC.

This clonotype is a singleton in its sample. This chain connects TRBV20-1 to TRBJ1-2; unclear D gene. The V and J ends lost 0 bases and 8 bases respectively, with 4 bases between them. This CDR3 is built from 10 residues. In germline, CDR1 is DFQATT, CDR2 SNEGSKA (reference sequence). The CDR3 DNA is TGCAGTGCTAGAGAGTGGGGCTACACCTTC. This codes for CSAREWGYTF.

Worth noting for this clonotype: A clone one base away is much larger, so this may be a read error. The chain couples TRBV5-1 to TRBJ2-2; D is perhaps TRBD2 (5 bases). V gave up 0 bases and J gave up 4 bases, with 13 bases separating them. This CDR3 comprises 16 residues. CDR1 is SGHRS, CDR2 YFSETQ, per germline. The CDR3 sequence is CASSLGAVASTGELFF. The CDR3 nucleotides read TGCGCCAGCAGCTTGGGGGCAGTAGCGAGCACCGGGGAGCTGTTTTTT.

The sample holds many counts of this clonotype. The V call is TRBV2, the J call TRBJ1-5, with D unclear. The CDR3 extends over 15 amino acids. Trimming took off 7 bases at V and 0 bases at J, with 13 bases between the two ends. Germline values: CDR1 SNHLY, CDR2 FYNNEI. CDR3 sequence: CASKGWGNSNQPQHF. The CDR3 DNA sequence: TGTGCCAGCAAGGGCTGGGGTAATAGCAATCAGCCCCAGCATTTT. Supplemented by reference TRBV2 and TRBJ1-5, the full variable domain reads EPEVTQTPSHQVTQMGQEVILRCVPISNHLYFYWYRQILGQKVEFLVSFYNNEISEKSEIFDDQFSVERPDGSNFTLKIRSTKLEDSAMYFCASKGWGNSNQPQHFGDGTRLSIL.

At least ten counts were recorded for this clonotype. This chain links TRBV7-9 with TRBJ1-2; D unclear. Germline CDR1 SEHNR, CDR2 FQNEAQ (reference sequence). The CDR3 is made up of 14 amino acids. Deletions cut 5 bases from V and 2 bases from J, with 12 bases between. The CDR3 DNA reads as TGTGCCAGCAGCCAGAATCTCGCAAACTATGGCTACACCTTC. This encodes CASSQNLANYGYTF.

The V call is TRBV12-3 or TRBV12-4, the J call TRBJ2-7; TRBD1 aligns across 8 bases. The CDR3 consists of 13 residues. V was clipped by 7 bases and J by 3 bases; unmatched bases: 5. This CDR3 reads CASTQGANYEQYF. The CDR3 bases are TGTGCCAGCACCCAGGGGGCGAACTACGAGCAGTACTTC.

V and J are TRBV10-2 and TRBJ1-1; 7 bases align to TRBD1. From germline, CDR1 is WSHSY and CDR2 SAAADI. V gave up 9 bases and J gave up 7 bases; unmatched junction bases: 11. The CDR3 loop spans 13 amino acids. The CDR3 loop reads CASRYRGPGEAFF. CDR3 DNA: TGCGCCAGTAGATACAGGGGCCCCGGTGAAGCTTTCTTT.

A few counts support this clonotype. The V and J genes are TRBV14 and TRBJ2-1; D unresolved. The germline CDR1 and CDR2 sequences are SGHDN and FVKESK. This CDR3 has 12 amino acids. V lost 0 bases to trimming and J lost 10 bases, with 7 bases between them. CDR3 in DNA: TGTGCCAGCAGCCAAGATCCCCTAGAGCAGTTCTTC. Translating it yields CASSQDPLEQFF. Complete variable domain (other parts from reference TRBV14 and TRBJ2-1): EAGVTQFPSHSVIEKGQTVTLRCDPISGHDNLYWYRRVMGKEIKFLLHFVKESKQDESGMPNNRFLAERTGGTYSTLKVQPAELEDSGVYFCASSQDPLEQFFGPGTRLTVL.

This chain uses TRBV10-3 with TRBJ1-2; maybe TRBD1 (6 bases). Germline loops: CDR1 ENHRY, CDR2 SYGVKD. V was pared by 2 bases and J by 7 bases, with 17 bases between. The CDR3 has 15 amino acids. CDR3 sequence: CAISEGVGAVAGYTF. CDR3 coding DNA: TGTGCCATCAGTGAGGGAGTGGGGGCTGTAGCTGGCTACACCTTC.

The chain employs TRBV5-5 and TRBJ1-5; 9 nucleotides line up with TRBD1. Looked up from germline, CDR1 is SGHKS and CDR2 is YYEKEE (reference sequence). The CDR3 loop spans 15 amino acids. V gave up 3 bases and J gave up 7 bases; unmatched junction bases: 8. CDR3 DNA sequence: TGTGCCAGCAGCTGGGGGACAGGGAGAGGACAGCCCCAGCATTTT. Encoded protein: CASSWGTGRGQPQHF.

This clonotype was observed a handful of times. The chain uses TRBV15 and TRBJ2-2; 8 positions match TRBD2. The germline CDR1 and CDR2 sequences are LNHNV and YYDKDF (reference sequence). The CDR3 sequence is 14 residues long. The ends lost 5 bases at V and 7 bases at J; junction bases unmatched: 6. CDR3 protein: CATSRAGAGGELFF. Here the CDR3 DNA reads TGTGCCACCAGCCGAGCGGGAGCGGGCGGGGAGCTGTTTTTT.

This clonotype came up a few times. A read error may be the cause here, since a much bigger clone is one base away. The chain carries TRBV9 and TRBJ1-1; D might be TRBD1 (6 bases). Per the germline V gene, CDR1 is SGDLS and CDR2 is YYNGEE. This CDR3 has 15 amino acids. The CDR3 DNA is TGTGCCGGCAGCGTAGGCCCAGGGGCGTTCACTGAAGCTTTCTTT. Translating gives CAGSVGPGAFTEAFF. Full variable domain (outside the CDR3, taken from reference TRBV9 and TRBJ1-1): DSGVTQTPKHLITATGQRVTLRCSPRSGDLSVYWYQQSLDQGLQFLIQYYNGEERAKGNILERFSAQQFPDLHSELNLSSLELGDSALYFCAGSVGPGAFTEAFFGQGTRLTVV.

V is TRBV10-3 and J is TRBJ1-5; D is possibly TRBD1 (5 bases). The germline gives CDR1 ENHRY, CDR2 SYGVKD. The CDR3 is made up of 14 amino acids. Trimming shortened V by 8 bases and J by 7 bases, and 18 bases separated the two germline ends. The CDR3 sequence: CAIGTGRGGQPQHF. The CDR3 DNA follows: TGTGCCATCGGTACGGGTCGGGGCGGGCAGCCCCAGCATTTT.

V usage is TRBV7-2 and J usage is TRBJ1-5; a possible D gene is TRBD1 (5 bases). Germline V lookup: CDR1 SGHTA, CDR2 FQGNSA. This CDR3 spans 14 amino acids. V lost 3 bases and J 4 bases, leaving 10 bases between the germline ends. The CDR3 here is CASSFRDLNQPQHF. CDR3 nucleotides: TGTGCCAGCAGCTTCCGGGACTTGAATCAGCCCCAGCATTTT.

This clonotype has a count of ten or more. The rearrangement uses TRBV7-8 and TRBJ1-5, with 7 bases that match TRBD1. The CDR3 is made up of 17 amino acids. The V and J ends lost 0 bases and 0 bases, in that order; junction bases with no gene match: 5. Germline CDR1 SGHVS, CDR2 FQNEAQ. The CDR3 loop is CASSLARDSYSNQPQHF. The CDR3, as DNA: TGTGCCAGCAGCTTAGCCCGGGACAGCTATAGCAATCAGCCCCAGCATTTT.

In nucleotides, the CDR3 is TGTGCCAGCAGCTTGGTAGAGGCGCGCTATGGCTACGAGCAGTACTTC. It encodes CASSLVEARYGYEQYF. The chain is built from TRBV7-9 and TRBJ2-7; D is unclear. The germline V gene encodes CDR1 SEHNR and CDR2 FQNEAQ (reference sequence). V was cut by 3 bases and J by 3 bases, with 18 bases left in between. The CDR3 is made up of 16 amino acids.

The CDR3 is CATSREGGPQHF. In DNA form, the CDR3 reads TGTGCCACCAGCAGAGAGGGCGGCCCCCAGCATTTT. The chain joins TRBV15 to TRBJ1-5; D is unclear. Germline-derived CDR1 and CDR2 are LNHNV and YYDKDF (reference sequence). CDR3 length: 12 residues. Trimming took off 0 bases at V and 10 bases at J, with 7 bases between the two ends.

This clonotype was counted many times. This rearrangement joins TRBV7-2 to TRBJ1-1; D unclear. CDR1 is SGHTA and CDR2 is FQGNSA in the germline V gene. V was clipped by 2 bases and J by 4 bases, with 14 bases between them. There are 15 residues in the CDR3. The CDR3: CASSLSYRRFTEAFF. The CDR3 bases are TGTGCCAGCAGCTTAAGTTATAGACGGTTCACTGAAGCTTTCTTT.

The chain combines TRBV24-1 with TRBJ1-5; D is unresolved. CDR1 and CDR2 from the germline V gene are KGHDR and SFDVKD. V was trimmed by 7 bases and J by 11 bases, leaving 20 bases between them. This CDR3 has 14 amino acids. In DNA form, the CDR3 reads TGTGCCACCAGGGACGACACTTGGGATGAGACCCAGCATTTT. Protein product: CATRDDTWDETQHF.

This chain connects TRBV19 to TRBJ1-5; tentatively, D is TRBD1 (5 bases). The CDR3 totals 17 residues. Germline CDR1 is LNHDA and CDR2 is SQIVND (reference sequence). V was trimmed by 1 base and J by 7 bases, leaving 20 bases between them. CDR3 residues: CASSIVSLLGVGQPQHF. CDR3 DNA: TGTGCCAGTAGTATAGTCTCTCTCTTAGGGGTCGGACAGCCCCAGCATTTT.

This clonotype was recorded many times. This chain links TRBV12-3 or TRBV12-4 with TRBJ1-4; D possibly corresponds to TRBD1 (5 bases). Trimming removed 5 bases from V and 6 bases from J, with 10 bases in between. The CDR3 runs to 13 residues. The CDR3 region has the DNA TGTGCCAGCAGTCCGGGACGGGATGAAAAACTGTTTTTT. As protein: CASSPGRDEKLFF.

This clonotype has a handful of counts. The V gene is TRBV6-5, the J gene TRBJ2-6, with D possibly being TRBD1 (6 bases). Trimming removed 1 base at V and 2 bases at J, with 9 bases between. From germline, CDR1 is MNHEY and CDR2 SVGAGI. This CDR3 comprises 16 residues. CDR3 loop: CASSYFPGAGANVLTF. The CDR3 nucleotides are TGTGCCAGCAGTTACTTCCCAGGGGCTGGGGCCAACGTCCTGACTTTC.

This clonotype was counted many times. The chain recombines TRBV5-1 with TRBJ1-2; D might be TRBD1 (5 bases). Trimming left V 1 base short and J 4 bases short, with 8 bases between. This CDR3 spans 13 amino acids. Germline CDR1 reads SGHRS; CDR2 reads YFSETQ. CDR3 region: CASSLPDSYGYTF. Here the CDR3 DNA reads TGCGCCAGCAGCTTGCCAGACAGCTATGGCTACACCTTC.

CDR3 nucleotides: TGTGCCAGCAGCGTCCCCGGGACTAGCGGGAGGGGGTACACCGGGGAGCTGTTTTTT. It specifies CASSVPGTSGRGYTGELFF. The chain carries TRBV7-9 and TRBJ2-2; 16 nucleotides agree with TRBD2. The CDR3 is 19 amino acids. Trimming at V came to 5 bases and at J to 3 bases, leaving 9 bases not matched to a gene. From germline, CDR1 is SEHNR and CDR2 FQNEAQ (reference sequence).

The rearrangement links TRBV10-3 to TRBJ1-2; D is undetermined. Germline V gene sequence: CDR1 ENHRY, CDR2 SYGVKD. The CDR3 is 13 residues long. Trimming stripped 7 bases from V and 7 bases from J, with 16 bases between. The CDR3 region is CAITMTAESGYTF. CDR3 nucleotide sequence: TGTGCCATCACTATGACCGCGGAAAGTGGCTACACCTTC.

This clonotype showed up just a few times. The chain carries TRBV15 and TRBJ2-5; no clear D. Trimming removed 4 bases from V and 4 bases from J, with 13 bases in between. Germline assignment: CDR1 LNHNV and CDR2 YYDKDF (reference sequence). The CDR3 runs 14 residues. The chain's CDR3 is CATSKGFGVETQYF. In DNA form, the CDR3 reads TGTGCCACCAGCAAGGGATTTGGGGTAGAGACCCAGTACTTC.

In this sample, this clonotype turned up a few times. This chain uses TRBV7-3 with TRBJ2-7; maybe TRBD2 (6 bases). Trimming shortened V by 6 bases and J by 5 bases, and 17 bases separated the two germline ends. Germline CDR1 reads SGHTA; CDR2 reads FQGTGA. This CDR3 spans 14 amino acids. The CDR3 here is CASSSLWGDHEQYF. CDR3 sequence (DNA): TGTGCCAGCAGTTCCCTTTGGGGGGACCACGAGCAGTACTTC.

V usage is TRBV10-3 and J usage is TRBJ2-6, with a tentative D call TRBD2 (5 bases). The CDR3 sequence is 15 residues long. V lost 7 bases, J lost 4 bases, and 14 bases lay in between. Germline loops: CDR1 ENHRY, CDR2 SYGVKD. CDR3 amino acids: CAITERSKGANVLTF. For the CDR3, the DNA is TGTGCCATCACAGAGCGGAGTAAAGGGGCCAACGTCCTGACTTTC.

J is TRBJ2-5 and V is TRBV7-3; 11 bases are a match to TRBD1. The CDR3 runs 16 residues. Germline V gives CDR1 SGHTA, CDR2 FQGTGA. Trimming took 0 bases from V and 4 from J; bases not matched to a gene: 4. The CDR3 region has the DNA TGTGCCAGCAGCTTAACCGGGACAGGGGGGGGAGAGACCCAGTACTTC. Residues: CASSLTGTGGGETQYF.

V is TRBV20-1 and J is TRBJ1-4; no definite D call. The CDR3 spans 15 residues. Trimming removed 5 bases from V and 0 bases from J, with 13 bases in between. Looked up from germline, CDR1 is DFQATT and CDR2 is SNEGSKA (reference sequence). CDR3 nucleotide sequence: TGCAGTGCTGCGACTAGCGGGGCAACTAATGAAAAACTGTTTTTT. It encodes CSAATSGATNEKLFF.